This T cell receptor beta chain came from a study of blood T cell repertoires in COVID-19. Study information: There were acute and convalescent COVID-19 samples, and they came from the United States, Italy and Spain. PBMCs, B-cell-depleted T cells, or T cells provided the cDNA or gDNA that made up the material.

In the original workflow: Reference gene primer amplification gave estimated nucleated cell counts. Measured with immunoSEQ multiplex PCR; TCRdb has only the in-frame clones, and not every one. V and J calls and clone size come straight from that table; D and trimming were deduced from the DNA. The table lists 200,000 to 250,000 clones, roughly four fifths of them singletons. Germline loops: CDR1 SEHNR, CDR2 FQNEAQ (reference sequence). The CDR3 length is 16 residues. The V gene end was trimmed by 4 bases and the J gene end by 9 bases; junction bases not matched to a gene: 11. Sequencing was performed on peripheral blood. The chain has TRBV7-9 and TRBJ1-6; 8 nucleotides line up with TRBD1. The sequence came from a woman aged 70-85 years with acute or convalescent COVID-19. CDR3 DNA sequence: TGTGCCAGCAGCTCGGACAGGGCCCATTTTACTTCACCCCTCCACTTT. Encoded protein: CASSSDRAHFTSPLHF.